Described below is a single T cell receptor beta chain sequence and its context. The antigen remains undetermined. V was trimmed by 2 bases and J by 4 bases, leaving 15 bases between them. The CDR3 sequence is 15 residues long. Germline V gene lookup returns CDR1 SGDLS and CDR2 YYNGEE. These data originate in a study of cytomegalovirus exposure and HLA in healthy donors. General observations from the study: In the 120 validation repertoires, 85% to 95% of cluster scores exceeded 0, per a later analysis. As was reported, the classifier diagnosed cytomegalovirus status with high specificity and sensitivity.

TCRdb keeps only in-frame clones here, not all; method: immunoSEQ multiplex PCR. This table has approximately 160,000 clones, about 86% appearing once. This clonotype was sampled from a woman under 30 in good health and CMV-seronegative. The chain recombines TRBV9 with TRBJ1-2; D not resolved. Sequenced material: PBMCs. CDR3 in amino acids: CASSVGTSTPYGYTF. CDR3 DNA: TGTGCCAGCAGCGTTGGCACGTCAACCCCCTATGGCTACACCTTC.